This is a list of T cell receptor beta chains from one sample in a study of regulatory T cells in long-lasting Graves disease. TCRdb reprocessed the multiplex PCR reads via MiXCR and lists one record per CDR3 protein. Found here are a few hundred thousand distinct CDR3 sequences, about a quarter of them singletons; the top ten hold about 26%. Sequenced here: peripheral blood mononuclear cells (PBMCs), sampled when the disease was refractory, from a patient treated with antithyroid drugs. These receptor sequences come from a female donor with Graves disease. CDR3s include the opening cysteine and the closing phenylalanine or tryptophan. A D gene is named only where the DNA matches it firmly. Clone sizes are given selectively: once, few, many, or a class where the clone is expanded.

clone_size	j_call	d_call	v_call	cdr3_nt	cdr3_aa
few	TRBJ1-2	TRBD1	TRBV6-2/TRBV6-3	TGTGCCAGCAGTTGGAACCCGACAGGGAACTATGGCTACACCTTC	CASSWNPTGNYGYTF
many	TRBJ2-7	NA	TRBV2	TGTGCCAGCAGCGGGACGGTGGGGTACGAGCAGTACTTC	CASSGTVGYEQYF
once	TRBJ2-2	TRBD2	TRBV9	TGTGCCAGCAGCGTCGGACTAGCGGGACGGACCGGGGAGCTGTTTTTT	CASSVGLAGRTGELFF
NA	TRBJ1-1	NA	TRBV19	TGTGCCAGTCGGGGCCAGGTGAGGCCTGAAGCTTTCTTT	CASRGQVRPEAFF
few	TRBJ1-1	NA	TRBV14	TGTGCCAGCAGCCAAGAGGGTCCCGGGCGTGAAGCTTTCTTT	CASSQEGPGREAFF
few	TRBJ1-2	NA	TRBV6-1	TGTGCCATATCTCAGGGATCAGCTAACTATGGCTACACCTTC	CAISQGSANYGYTF
NA	TRBJ2-7	NA	TRBV9	TGTGCCAGCAGCTCCAGTCGGGACACAATTTACGAGCAGTACTTC	CASSSSRDTIYEQYF
few	TRBJ1-5	NA	TRBV29-1	TGCAGCGTTGTGCCCGGGGGCGATCAGCCCCAGCATTTT	CSVVPGGDQPQHF
few	TRBJ1-2	NA	TRBV6-2/TRBV6-3	TGTGCCAGCAGTTACTCTCAACCCTATGGCTACACCTTC	CASSYSQPYGYTF
few	TRBJ2-5	TRBD2	TRBV7-9	TGTGCCAGCGTACACGGGGCGGGAGAAAGGGAGACCCAGTACTTC	CASVHGAGERETQYF
many	TRBJ2-5	TRBD1	TRBV29-1	TGCAGCGTTGACGTCCTATGGGACAGGAGACTCATGGCCCAGTACTTC	CSVDVLWDRRLMAQYF
few	TRBJ2-7	NA	TRBV6-1	TGTGCCAGCAGTTACACGGCGTGGGAGCAGTACTTC	CASSYTAWEQYF
NA	TRBJ2-1	TRBD2	TRBV28	TGTGCCAGCAGTTTACCACAACTAGCGGGAGGGATGAATGAGCAGTTCTTC	CASSLPQLAGGMNEQFF
few	TRBJ2-5	NA	TRBV9	TGTGCCAGCAGCGTAGAGTCCGGGGTCGGCGAGACCCAGTACTTC	CASSVESGVGETQYF
many	TRBJ2-7	TRBD1	TRBV20-1	TGCAGTGCTAGAGGCCGAACCAAATCGACAGGGCTCGAGCAGTACTTC	CSARGRTKSTGLEQYF
few	TRBJ1-3	NA	TRBV7-9	TGTGCCAGCAGCTTAGAGTCGGGAACTGGAAACACCATATATTTT	CASSLESGTGNTIYF
many	TRBJ1-1	TRBD1	TRBV20-1	TGCAGTGCGGGACAGGGGGCAAACACTGAAGCTTTCTTT	CSAGQGANTEAFF
few	TRBJ2-3	NA	TRBV18	TGTGCCAGCTCACCCGAGGTATCGCCAGATACGCAGTATTTT	CASSPEVSPDTQYF
NA	TRBJ2-7	TRBD1	TRBV19	TGTGCCAGCCAGGACAGGGCCCACGAGCAGTACTTC	CASQDRAHEQYF
few	TRBJ2-1	NA	TRBV3-1	TGTGCCAGCAGCCCCCCTGTTCAGCGGGACAATGAGCAGTTCTTC	CASSPPVQRDNEQFF
few	TRBJ1-2	NA	TRBV7-9	TGTGCCAGCAGCTTATATGGCGCGGCCATGGGGTCCTATGGCTACACCTTC	CASSLYGAAMGSYGYTF
few	TRBJ2-2	TRBD2	TRBV11-3	TGTGCCAGCAGCTCTGATGAACTAGCGGGAGGAGGCACCGGGGAGCTGTTTTTT	CASSSDELAGGGTGELFF
few	TRBJ1-3	NA	TRBV2	TGTGCCCGATCCGCAGGGAACTCTGGAAACACCATATATTTT	CARSAGNSGNTIYF
NA	TRBJ2-4	NA	TRBV9	TGTGCCAGCAGCGTAGATGAAGGGGTTGGCAAAAACATTCAGTACTTC	CASSVDEGVGKNIQYF
NA	TRBJ2-7	TRBD2	TRBV20-1	TGCAGTGCTGGGGGGGGGGAACCCTACGAGCAGTACTTC	CSAGGGEPYEQYF
many	TRBJ1-5	NA	TRBV30	TGTGCCTGGAGTGTCGAGGGAAATCAGCCCCAGCATTTT	CAWSVEGNQPQHF
NA	TRBJ1-6	NA	TRBV7-9	TGTGCCAGCAGCTTACAACAGGGTGAATCACCCCTCCACTTT	CASSLQQGESPLHF
many	TRBJ1-1	NA	TRBV6-1	TGTGCCAGCACACCATTAGGACTGCAGAACACTGAAGCTTTCTTT	CASTPLGLQNTEAFF
many	TRBJ2-7	NA	TRBV28	TGTGCCAGCAGTTTAACCGGGAGTAAGTACGAGCAGTACTTC	CASSLTGSKYEQYF
NA	TRBJ1-5	NA	TRBV20-1	TGCAGTGCTAGCAAAGACGGGGTTAGCAATCAGCCCCAGCATTTT	CSASKDGVSNQPQHF
many	TRBJ1-1	NA	TRBV28	TGTGCCAGCAGTTCACCGGGATGGAACACTGAAGCTTTCTTT	CASSSPGWNTEAFF
NA	TRBJ2-3	TRBD2	TRBV6-2/TRBV6-3	TGTGCCAGCAAGATGGCGGGAGGTAGCACAGATACGCAGTATTTT	CASKMAGGSTDTQYF
NA	TRBJ2-5	TRBD2	TRBV7-3	TGTGCCAGCAGCTTAGGGACTAGCGGGAGCTTGAGTACCCAGTACTTC	CASSLGTSGSLSTQYF
many	TRBJ2-5	TRBD2	TRBV7-2	TGTGCCAGCAGCTTAGAGAGCGGGAGGGCCGCAGAGACCCAGTACTTC	CASSLESGRAAETQYF
NA	TRBJ1-1	TRBD1	TRBV27	TGTGCCAGCAGTTGGCAGGGGGCGCCGAACACTGAAGCTTTCTTT	CASSWQGAPNTEAFF
few	TRBJ1-1	TRBD1	TRBV27	TGTGCCAGCAGTTTATCCCGGACAGGGGGCACCACTGAAGCTTTCTTT	CASSLSRTGGTTEAFF
few	TRBJ1-4	NA	TRBV19	TGTGCCAGTAGTATTTTGTCCGGGATAGATGAAAAACTGTTTTTT	CASSILSGIDEKLFF
once	TRBJ1-2	NA	TRBV6-5	TGTGCCAGCAGTTACAACCGGGGCGACTATGGCTACACCTTC	CASSYNRGDYGYTF
NA	TRBJ1-3	NA	TRBV11-2	TGTGCCAGCAGCTCCGACAGAGGCTCTGGAAACACCATATATTTT	CASSSDRGSGNTIYF
NA	TRBJ2-7	NA	TRBV30	TGTGCCTGTAACTCCGGGGCCTACGAGCAGTACTTC	CACNSGAYEQYF